This T cell receptor beta chain was retrieved from a study of PD-1 blockade in classical Hodgkin lymphoma. Study-wide results and limits: Complete responders possessed baseline diversity comparable to newly diagnosed patients.

Only in-frame clones appear in the TCRdb table, and some are missing; sequencing was by immunoSEQ multiplex PCR. The sample shows roughly 40,000 clones, more than 75% of them seen only once. To note about this clone: What it recognizes is unknown.

The V gene's germline CDR1 is LGHNT and CDR2 FRNRAP. CDR3 size: 15 residues. Trimming cost V 5 bases and J 6 bases; bases outside gene matches: 6. Every single patient, without exception, relapsed after autologous stem cell transplantation, and brentuximab vedotin exposure varied. The clonotype was recovered from a human donor with classical Hodgkin lymphoma. The material was peripheral blood mononuclear cells (PBMCs), obtained at baseline. The chain joins TRBV12-5 to TRBJ2-1; 11 bases map to TRBD1. This chain's CDR3 is CASGTGTGGFNEQFF. The CDR3 DNA is TGTGCTAGTGGTACAGGGACAGGGGGTTTCAATGAGCAGTTCTTC.